This T cell receptor beta chain was recovered during a study of cytomegalovirus exposure and HLA in healthy donors. Study in general: Within the Caucasian-associated ancestry cluster were roughly 81% of the 350 to 400 genotyped donors. Findings of the study overall: Later work showed greater clonal expansion in HLA-associated TCR beta chains than in equally common others. Altogether, 150 to 200 TCR beta chains were recorded as cytomegalovirus-associated.

Worth noting for this clone: The target antigen is unknown.

PCR primers comprised 60 Vbeta and 13 Jbeta primers. Data came from immunoSEQ multiplex PCR; TCRdb stores just in-frame clones and leaves some out. The sample comprises more than 95,000 clones, approximately 69% of which are singletons, and less than 4% rests with the top ten. The length of the CDR3 is 17 residues. The germline CDR1 and CDR2 sequences are SNHLY and FYNNEI. V lost 6 bases and J lost 1; bases outside the gene matches: 12. The TCR was taken from a man in his forties or fifties in good health and CMV-seropositive. The genes are TRBV2 and TRBJ1-5; 7 positions match TRBD1. The specimen was PBMCs. CDR3 loop: CASRAASGTESNQPQHF. As DNA, the CDR3 is TGTGCCAGCAGAGCCGCTTCCGGGACAGAGAGCAATCAGCCCCAGCATTTT.